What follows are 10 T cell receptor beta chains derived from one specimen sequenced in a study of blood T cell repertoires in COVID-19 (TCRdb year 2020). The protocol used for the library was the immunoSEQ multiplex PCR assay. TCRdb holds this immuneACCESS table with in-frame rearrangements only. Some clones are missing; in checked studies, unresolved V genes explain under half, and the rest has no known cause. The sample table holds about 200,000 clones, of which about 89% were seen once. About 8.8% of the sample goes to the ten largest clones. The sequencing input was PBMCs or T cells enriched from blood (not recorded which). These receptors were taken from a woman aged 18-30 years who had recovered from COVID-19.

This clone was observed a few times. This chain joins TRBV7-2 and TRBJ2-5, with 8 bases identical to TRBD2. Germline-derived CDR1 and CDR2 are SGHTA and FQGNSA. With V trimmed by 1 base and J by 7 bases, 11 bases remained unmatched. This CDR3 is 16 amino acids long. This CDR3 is CASSLVFGGASGTQYF. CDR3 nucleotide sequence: TGTGCCAGCAGCTTAGTGTTCGGGGGGGCCAGTGGGACCCAGTACTTC.

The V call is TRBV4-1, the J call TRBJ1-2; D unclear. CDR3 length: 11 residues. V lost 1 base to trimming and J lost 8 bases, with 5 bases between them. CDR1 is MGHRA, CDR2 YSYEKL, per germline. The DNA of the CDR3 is TGCGCCAGCAGCCAAGCTCTGGGCTACACCTTC. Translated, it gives CASSQALGYTF.

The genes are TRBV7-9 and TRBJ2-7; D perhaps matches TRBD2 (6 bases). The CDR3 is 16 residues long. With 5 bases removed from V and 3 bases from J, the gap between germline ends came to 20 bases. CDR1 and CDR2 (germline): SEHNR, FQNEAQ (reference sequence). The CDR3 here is CASSPPAGGTHYEQYF. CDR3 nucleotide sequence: TGTGCCAGCAGCCCACCCGCCGGGGGAACCCACTACGAGCAGTACTTC.

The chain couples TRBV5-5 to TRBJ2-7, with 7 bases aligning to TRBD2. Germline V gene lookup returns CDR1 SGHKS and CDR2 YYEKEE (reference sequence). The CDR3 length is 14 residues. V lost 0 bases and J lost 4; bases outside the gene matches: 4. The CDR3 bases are TGTGCCAGCAGCTTGGCCGGGGGGTTGTACGAGCAGTACTTC. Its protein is CASSLAGGLYEQYF.

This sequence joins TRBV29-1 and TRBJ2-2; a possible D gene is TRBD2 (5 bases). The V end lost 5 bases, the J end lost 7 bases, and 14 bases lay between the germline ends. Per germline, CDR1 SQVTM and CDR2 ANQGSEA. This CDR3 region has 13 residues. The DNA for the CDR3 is TGCAGCGTTAAGAGGGCCAGTGGCGGGGAGCTGTTTTTT. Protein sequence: CSVKRASGGELFF.

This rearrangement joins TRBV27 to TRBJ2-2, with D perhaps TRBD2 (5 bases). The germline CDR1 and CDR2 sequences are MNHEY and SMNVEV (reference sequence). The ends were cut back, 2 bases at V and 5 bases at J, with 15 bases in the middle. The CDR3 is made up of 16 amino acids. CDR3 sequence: CASSLGVLPGTGELFF. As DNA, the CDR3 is TGTGCCAGCAGTTTAGGGGTCTTACCGGGGACCGGGGAGCTGTTTTTT.

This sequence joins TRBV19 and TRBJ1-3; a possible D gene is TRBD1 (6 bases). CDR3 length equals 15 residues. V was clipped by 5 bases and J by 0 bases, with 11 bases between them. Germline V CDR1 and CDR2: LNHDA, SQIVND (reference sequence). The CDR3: CASSVTGFSGNTIYF. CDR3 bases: TGTGCCAGTAGTGTGACAGGTTTCTCTGGAAACACCATATATTTT. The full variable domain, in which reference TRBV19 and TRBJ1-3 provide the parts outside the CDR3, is DGGITQSPKYLFRKEGQNVTLSCEQNLNHDAMYWYRQDPGQGLRLIYYSQIVNDFQKGDIAEGYSVSREKKESFPLTVTSAQKNPTAFYLCASSVTGFSGNTIYFGEGSWLTVV.

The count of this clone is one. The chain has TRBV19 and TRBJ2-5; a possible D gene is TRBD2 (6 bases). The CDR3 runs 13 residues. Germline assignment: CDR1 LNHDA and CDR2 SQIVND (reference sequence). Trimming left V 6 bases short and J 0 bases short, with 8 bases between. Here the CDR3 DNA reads TGTGCCAGTAGCCGGGACTACCAAGAGACCCAGTACTTC. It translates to CASSRDYQETQYF. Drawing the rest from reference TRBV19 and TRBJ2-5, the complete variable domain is DGGITQSPKYLFRKEGQNVTLSCEQNLNHDAMYWYRQDPGQGLRLIYYSQIVNDFQKGDIAEGYSVSREKKESFPLTVTSAQKNPTAFYLCASSRDYQETQYFGPGTRLLVL.

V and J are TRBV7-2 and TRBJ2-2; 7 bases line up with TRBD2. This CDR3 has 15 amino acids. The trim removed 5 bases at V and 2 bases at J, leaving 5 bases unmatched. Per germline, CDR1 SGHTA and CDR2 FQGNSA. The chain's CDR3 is CASSRGGANTGELFF. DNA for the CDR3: TGTGCCAGCAGCCGCGGGGGTGCCAACACCGGGGAGCTGTTTTTT.

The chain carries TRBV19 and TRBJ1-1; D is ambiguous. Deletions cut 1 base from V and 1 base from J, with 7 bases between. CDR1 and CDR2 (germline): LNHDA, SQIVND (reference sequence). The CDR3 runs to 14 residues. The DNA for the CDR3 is TGTGCCAGTAGTATAGTTGGCAGGAACACTGAAGCTTTCTTT. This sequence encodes CASSIVGRNTEAFF.